This entry is about one T cell receptor (beta chain). The sample contains more than one DNA sequence encoding this CDR3. This entry belongs to a study of shared clonotypes between healthy human individuals. V shed 1 base and J shed 7 bases, with 10 bases lying between them. In germline, CDR1 is SGHAT, CDR2 FQNNGV. There are 13 residues in the CDR3. Using immunoSEQ multiplex PCR, the repertoire was profiled, and TCRdb retains in-frame clones only, with some absent. This table holds millions of clones, over 85% found once. V is TRBV11-2 and J is TRBJ1-2; possibly TRBD1 for D (6 bases). The TCR originated in a young man in good health. Some clones in this sample may be carry-over from other donors' samples. The sequenced sample was naive CD4+ T cells from PBMCs. Subset specified: CD45RA+ positively selected. For the CDR3, the DNA is TGTGCCAGCAGCTTAGGAACGGGGGCTGGCTACACCTTC. Translation: CASSLGTGAGYTF.